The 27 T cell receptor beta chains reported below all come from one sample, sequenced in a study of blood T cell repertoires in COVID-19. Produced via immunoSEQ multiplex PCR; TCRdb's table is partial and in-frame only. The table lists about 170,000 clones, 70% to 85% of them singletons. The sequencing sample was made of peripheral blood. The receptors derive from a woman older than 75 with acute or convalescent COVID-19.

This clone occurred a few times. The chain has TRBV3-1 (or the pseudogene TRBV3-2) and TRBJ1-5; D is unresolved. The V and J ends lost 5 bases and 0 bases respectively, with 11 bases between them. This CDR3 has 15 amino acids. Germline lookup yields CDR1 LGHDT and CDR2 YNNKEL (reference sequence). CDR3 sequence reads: CASSEGERSNQPQHF. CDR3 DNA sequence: TGTGCCAGCAGCGAAGGAGAGCGTAGCAATCAGCCCCAGCATTTT.

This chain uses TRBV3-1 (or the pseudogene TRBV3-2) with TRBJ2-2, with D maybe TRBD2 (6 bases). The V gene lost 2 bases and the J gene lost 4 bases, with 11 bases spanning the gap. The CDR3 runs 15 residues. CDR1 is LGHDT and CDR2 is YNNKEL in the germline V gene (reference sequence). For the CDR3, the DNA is TGTGCCAGCAGCCAACGAGGGGAGGCCACCGGGGAGCTGTTTTTT. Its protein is CASSQRGEATGELFF.

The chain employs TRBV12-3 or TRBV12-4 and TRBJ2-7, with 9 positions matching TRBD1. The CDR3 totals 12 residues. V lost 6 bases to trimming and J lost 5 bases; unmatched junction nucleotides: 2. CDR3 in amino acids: CASRGTGNEQYF. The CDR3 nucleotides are TGTGCCAGCAGGGGGACAGGGAACGAGCAGTACTTC.

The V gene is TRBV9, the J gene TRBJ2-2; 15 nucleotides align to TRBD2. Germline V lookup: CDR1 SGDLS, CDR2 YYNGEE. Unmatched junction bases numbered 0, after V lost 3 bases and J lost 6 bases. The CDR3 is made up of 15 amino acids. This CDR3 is CASSGTSGRAGELFF. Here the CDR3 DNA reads TGTGCCAGCAGCGGGACTAGCGGGAGGGCCGGGGAGCTGTTTTTT. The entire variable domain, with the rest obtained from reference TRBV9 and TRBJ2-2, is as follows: DSGVTQTPKHLITATGQRVTLRCSPRSGDLSVYWYQQSLDQGLQFLIQYYNGEERAKGNILERFSAQQFPDLHSELNLSSLELGDSALYFCASSGTSGRAGELFFGEGSRLTVL.

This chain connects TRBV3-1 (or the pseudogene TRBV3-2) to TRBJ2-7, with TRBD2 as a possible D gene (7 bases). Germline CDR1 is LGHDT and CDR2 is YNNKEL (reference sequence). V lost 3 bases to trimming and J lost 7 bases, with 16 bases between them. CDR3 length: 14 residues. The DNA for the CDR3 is TGTGCCAGCAGCCACGAGGCGGGGGCTAGGGAGCAGTACTTC. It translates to CASSHEAGAREQYF.

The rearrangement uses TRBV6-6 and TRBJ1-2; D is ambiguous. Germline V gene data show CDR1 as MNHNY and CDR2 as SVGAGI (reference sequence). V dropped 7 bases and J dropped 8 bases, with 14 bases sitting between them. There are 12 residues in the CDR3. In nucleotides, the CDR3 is TGTGCCAGCAACGACGAGGGTCAAGGCTACACCTTC. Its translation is CASNDEGQGYTF.

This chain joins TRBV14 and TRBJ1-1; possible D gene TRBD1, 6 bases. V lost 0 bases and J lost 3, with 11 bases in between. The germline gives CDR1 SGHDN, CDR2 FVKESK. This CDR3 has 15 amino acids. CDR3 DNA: TGTGCCAGCAGCCAAGAATTAGCAGGGGACACTGAAGCTTTCTTT. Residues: CASSQELAGDTEAFF. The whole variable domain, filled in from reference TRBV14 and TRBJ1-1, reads EAGVTQFPSHSVIEKGQTVTLRCDPISGHDNLYWYRRVMGKEIKFLLHFVKESKQDESGMPNNRFLAERTGGTYSTLKVQPAELEDSGVYFCASSQELAGDTEAFFGQGTRLTVV.

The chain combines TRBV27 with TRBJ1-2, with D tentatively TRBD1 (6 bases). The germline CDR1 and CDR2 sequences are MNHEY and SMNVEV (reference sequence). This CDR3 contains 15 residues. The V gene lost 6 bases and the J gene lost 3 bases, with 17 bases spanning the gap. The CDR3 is CASRDSTGLYYGYTF. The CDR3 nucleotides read TGTGCCAGCAGGGATTCGACAGGCCTATACTATGGCTACACCTTC.

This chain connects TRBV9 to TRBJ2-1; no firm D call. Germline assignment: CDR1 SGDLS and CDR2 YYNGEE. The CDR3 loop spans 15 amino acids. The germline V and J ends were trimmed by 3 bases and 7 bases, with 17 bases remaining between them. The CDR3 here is CASSAGSLGWNEQFF. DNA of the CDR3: TGTGCCAGCAGCGCCGGATCCCTAGGATGGAATGAGCAGTTCTTC. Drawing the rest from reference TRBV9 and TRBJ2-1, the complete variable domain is DSGVTQTPKHLITATGQRVTLRCSPRSGDLSVYWYQQSLDQGLQFLIQYYNGEERAKGNILERFSAQQFPDLHSELNLSSLELGDSALYFCASSAGSLGWNEQFFGPGTRLTVL.

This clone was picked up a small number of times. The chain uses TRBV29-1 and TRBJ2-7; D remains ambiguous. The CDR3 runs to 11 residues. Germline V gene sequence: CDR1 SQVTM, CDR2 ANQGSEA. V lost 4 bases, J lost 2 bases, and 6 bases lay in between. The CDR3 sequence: CSVGQAYEQYF. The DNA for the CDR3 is TGCAGCGTTGGCCAGGCCTACGAGCAGTACTTC.

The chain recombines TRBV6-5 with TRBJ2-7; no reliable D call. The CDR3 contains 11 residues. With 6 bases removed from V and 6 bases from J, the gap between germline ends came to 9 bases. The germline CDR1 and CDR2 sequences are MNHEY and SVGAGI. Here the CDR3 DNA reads TGTGCCAGCAGCAGCAGAGGCGAGCAGTACTTC. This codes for CASSSRGEQYF.

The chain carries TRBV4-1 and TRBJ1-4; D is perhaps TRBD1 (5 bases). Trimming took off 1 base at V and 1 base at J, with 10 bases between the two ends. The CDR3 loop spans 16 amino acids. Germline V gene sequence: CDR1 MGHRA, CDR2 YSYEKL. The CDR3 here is CASSQAGGGTNEKLFF. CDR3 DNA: TGCGCCAGCAGCCAAGCGGGGGGAGGAACTAATGAAAAACTGTTTTTT.

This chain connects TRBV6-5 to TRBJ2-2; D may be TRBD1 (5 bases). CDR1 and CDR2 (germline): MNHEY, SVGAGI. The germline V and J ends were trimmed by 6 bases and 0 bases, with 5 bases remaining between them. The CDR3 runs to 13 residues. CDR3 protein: CASRDTNTGELFF. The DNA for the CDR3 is TGTGCCAGCAGGGACACGAACACCGGGGAGCTGTTTTTT.

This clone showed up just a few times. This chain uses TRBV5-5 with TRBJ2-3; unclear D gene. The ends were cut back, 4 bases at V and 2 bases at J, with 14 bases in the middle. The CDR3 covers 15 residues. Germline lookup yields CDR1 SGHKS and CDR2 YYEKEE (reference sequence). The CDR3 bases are TGTGCCAGCAGCCAAGGTCGACTTTACACAGATACGCAGTATTTT. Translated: CASSQGRLYTDTQYF.

For the CDR3, the DNA is TGTGCCAGCAAGGAAGGAGGCCCGGCGGGGACCCAGTACTTC. It codes for CASKEGGPAGTQYF. The V and J genes are TRBV2 and TRBJ2-5, with D possibly being TRBD2 (5 bases). Germline V lookup: CDR1 SNHLY, CDR2 FYNNEI. Trimming cost V 7 bases and J 7 bases, with 19 bases left between them. The CDR3 sequence is 14 residues long.

The CDR3: CASSQDPPSGYTDTQYF. In DNA form, the CDR3 reads TGCGCCAGCAGCCAAGATCCCCCTAGCGGATACACAGATACGCAGTATTTT. This sequence joins TRBV4-1 and TRBJ2-3, with 7 nucleotides matching TRBD2. The CDR3 totals 17 residues. Germline V CDR1 and CDR2: MGHRA, YSYEKL. Trimming took 0 bases from V and 2 from J; bases not matched to a gene: 8.

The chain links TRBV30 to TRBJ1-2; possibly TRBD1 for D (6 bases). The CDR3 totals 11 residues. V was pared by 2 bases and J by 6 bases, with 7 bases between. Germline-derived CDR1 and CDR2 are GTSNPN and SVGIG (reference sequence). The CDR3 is CAWSNRDGYTF. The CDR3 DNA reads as TGTGCCTGGAGTAACAGGGATGGCTACACCTTC. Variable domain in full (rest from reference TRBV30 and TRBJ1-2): SQTIHQWPATLVQPVGSPLSLECTVEGTSNPNLYWYRQAAGRGLQLLFYSVGIGQISSEVPQNLSASRPQDRQFILSSKKLLLSDSGFYLCAWSNRDGYTFGSGTRLTVV.

CDR3 sequence (DNA): TGTGCCAGCAGCCCGCGGGACAGAAGAACAGATACGCAGTATTTT. This sequence encodes CASSPRDRRTDTQYF. V and J are TRBV3-1 (or the pseudogene TRBV3-2) and TRBJ2-3; a possible D gene is TRBD1 (7 bases). The CDR3 extends over 15 amino acids. From germline, CDR1 is LGHDT and CDR2 YNNKEL (reference sequence). Trimming removed 4 bases from V and 3 bases from J, with 14 bases in between.

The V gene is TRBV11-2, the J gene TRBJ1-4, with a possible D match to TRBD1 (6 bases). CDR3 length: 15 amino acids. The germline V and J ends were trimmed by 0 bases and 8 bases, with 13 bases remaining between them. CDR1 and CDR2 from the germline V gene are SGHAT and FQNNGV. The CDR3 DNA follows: TGTGCCAGCAGCTTAGAATGGAGTGACAGGGAAAAACTGTTTTTT. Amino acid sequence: CASSLEWSDREKLFF. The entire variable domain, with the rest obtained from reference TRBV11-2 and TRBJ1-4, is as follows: EAGVAQSPRYKIIEKRQSVAFWCNPISGHATLYWYQQILGQGPKLLIQFQNNGVVDDSQLPKDRFSAERLKGVDSTLKIQPAKLEDSAVYLCASSLEWSDREKLFFGSGTQLSVL.

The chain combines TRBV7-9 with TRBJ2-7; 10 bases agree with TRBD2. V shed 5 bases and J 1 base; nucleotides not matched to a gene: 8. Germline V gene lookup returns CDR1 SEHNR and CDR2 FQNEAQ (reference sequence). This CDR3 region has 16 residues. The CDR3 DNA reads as TGTGCCAGCAGCCCCGTTAGCGGGAGGTCGTCCTACGAGCAGTACTTC. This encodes CASSPVSGRSSYEQYF.

CDR3 in amino acids: CATKGQTSSYNSPLHF. In DNA form, the CDR3 reads TGTGCCACCAAAGGACAAACGAGCTCCTATAATTCACCCCTCCACTTT. This rearrangement joins TRBV19 to TRBJ1-6, with D perhaps TRBD1 (5 bases). Trimming left V 10 bases short and J 0 bases short, with 16 bases between. Germline V gives CDR1 LNHDA, CDR2 SQIVND (reference sequence). The CDR3 has 16 amino acids.

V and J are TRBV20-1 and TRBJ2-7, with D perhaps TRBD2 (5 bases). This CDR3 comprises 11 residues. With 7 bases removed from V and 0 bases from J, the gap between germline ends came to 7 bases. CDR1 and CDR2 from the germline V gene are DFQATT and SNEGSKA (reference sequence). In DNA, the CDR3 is TGCAGTGTACTAGGCTCCTACGAGCAGTACTTC. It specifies CSVLGSYEQYF.

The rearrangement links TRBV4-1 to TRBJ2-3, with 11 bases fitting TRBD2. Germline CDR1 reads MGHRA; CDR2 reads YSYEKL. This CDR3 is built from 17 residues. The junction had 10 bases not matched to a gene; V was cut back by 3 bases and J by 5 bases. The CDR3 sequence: CASSHPLSGRARDTQYF. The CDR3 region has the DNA TGCGCCAGCAGCCACCCCCTTAGCGGGAGGGCCAGAGATACGCAGTATTTT.

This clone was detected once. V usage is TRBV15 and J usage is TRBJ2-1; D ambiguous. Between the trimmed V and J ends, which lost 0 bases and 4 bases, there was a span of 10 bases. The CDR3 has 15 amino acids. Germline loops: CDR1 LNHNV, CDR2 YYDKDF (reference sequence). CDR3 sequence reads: CATSRDRLEYNEQFF. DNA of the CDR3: TGTGCCACCAGCAGAGACAGATTGGAGTACAATGAGCAGTTCTTC.

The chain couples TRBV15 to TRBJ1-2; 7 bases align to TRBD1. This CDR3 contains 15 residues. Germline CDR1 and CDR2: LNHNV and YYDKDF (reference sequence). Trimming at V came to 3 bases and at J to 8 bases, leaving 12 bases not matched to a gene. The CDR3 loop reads CATSSPGQQVMGYTF. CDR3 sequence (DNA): TGTGCCACCAGCAGCCCGGGACAGCAAGTCATGGGCTACACCTTC.

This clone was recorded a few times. The CDR3 DNA reads as TGCAGCGTTCCCGGACAGGGAGATGGCTACACCTTC. This translates into CSVPGQGDGYTF. The V and J genes are TRBV29-1 and TRBJ1-2, with 8 bases lining up with TRBD1. Germline V gene sequence: CDR1 SQVTM, CDR2 ANQGSEA. CDR3 length equals 12 residues. V was pared by 5 bases and J by 6 bases, with 5 bases of the junction left unmatched.

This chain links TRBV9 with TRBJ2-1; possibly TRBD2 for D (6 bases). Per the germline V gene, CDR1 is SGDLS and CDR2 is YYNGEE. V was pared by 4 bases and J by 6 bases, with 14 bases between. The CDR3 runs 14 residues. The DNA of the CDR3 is TGTGCCAGCAGCCCCGATGGGGGGTTCAATGAGCAGTTCTTC. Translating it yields CASSPDGGFNEQFF.